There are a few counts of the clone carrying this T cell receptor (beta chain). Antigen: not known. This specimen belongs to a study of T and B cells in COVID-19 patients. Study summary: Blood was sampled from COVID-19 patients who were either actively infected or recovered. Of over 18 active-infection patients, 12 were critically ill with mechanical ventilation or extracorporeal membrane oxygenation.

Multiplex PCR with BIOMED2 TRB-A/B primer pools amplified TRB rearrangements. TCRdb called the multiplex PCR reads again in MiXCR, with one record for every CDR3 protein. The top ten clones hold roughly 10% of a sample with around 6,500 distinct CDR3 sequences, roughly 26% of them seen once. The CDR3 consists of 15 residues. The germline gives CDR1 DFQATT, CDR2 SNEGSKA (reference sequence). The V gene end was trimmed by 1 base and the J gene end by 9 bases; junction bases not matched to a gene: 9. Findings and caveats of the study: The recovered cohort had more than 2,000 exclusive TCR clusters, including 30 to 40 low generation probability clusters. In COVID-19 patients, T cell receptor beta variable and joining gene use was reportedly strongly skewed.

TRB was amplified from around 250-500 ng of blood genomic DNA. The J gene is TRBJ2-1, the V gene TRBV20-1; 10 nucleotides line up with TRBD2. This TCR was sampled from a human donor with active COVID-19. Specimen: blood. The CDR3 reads CSARASGRLLGEQFF. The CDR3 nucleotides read TGCAGTGCTAGAGCTAGCGGGAGACTCCTAGGTGAGCAGTTCTTC.